The TCR beta chain under discussion was sequenced for a study (dated by TCRdb to 2015 to 2016). At the level of the whole study: The origins of HIV persistence were investigated in individuals who naturally controlled HIV infection.

Its CDR3 holds 14 amino acids, cysteine through phenylalanine. Of the read, only the CDR3 DNA is kept; its 42 bases are in frame from base 1. CDR1 and CDR2, per the germline V gene (reference sequence), are WNHNN and SYGVQD. Germline trimming: 4 bases from V, 0 bases from J; junction bases outside gene matches: 1. This clonotype has more than one count but fewer than ten. The antigen it recognizes is unknown. Base quality data are lacking; no much larger clone is found one base away. Library construction relied on 5' RACE. Sequencing used an Illumina HiSeq 2000. TCRdb ran its own pipeline on the public reads, namely fastp trimming at Q25 and MiXCR clone calling, and kept in-frame beta chains. Each entry is one CDR3 protein sequence, shown with its most common DNA and genes. Recorded for this sample are 2,500 to 3,500 distinct CDR3 sequences; 5.5% to 8.5% of them occurred a single time. Together, the top ten hold 6.5% of the sample.

This sequence was found in a female donor with HIV. Sequenced input: total memory T cells from blood PBMCs. The sample's cell subset or site label is to be understood as: transitional memory CD4+ T cells. The V gene is TRBV10-1 and the J gene is TRBJ1-1; TRBD1 agrees with 8 junctional bases. The DNA sequence follows: TGCGCCAGCAGTGTGGACAGGGTGAACACTGAAGCTTTCTTT. Translated, this gives CASSVDRVNTEAFF.